This note documents a single T cell receptor (beta chain) sequence. Its antigen is still unknown. J was trimmed by 7 bases and V by 3 bases; bases with no gene match: 5. Germline values: CDR1 LGHNA, CDR2 YNFKEQ. The CDR3 extends over 14 amino acids. These data originate in a study of cytomegalovirus exposure and HLA in healthy donors. Study-level findings and limits: Reported results showed that the classifier diagnosed cytomegalovirus status with high specificity and sensitivity. Reportedly, HLA-A and HLA-B alleles of most subjects were accurately predicted from TCR beta. Segments of the TCR beta V type were, in most cases, productive about 87% or about 30% of the time in an earlier analysis. Compared with the approximately 700-donor mean, an Asian-associated ancestry cluster reportedly had fewer N-insertions, according to a later analysis.

Primers included in the PCR were 60 Vbeta and 13 Jbeta primers. Generated by immunoSEQ multiplex PCR, the TCRdb table keeps only in-frame clones and is missing some. This sample contains some 120,000 clones. The chain carries TRBV4-2 and TRBJ2-2, with TRBD2 identical over 7 bases. The sample consisted of PBMCs. The sequence was obtained from a woman aged 55-69 years in good health and CMV-seronegative. DNA for the CDR3: TGTGCCAGCAGCCAGACTAGCCGCGGCGGGGAGCTGTTTTTT. This gives the protein CASSQTSRGGELFF.